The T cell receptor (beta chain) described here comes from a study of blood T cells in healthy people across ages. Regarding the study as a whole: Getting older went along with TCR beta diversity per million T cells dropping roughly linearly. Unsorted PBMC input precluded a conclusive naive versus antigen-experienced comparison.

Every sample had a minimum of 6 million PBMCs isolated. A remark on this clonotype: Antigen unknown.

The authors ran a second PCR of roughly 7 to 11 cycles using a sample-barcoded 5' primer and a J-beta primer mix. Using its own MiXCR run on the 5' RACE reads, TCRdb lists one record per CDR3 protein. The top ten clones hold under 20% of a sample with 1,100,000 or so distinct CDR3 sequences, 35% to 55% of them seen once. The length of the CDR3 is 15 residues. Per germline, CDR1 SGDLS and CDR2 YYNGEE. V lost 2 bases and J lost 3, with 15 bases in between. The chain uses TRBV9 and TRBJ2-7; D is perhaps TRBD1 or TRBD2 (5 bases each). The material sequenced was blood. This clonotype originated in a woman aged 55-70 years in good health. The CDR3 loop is CASSVGTNPHYEQYF. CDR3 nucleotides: TGTGCCAGCAGCGTCGGGACCAATCCCCACTACGAGCAGTACTTC.